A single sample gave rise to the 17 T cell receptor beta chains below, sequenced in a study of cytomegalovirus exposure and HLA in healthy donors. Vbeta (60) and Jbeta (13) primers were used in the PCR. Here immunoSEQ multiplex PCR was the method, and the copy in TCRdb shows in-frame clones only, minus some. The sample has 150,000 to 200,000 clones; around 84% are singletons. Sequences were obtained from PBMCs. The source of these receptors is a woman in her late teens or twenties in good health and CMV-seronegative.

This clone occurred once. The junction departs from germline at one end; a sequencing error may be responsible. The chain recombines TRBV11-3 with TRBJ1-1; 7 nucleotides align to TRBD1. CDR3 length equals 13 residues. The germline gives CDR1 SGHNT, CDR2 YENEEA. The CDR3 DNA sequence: TGTGCCAGCAGCTCCTCAGGGGGTAGGCCACCTATCTTT. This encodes CASSSSGGRPPIF. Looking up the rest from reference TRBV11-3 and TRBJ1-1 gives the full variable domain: EAGVVQSPRYKIIEKKQPVAFWCNPISGHNTLYWYLQNLGQGPELLIRYENEEAVDDSQLPKDRFSAERLKGVDSTLKIQPAELGDSAVYLCASSSSGGRPPIFGQGTRLTVV.

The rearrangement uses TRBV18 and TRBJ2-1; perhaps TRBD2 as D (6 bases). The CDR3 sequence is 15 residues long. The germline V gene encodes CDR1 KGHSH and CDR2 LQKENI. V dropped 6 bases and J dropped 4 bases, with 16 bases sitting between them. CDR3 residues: CASSAARGEYNEQFF. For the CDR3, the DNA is TGTGCCAGCTCGGCCGCCCGCGGGGAATACAATGAGCAGTTCTTC.

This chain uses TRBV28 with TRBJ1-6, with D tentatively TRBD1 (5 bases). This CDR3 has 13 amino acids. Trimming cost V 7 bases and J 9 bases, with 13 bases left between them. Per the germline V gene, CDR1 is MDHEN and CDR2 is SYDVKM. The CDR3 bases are TGTGCCAGCAATTCTCAGGGAGGTTCACCCCTCCACTTT. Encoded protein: CASNSQGGSPLHF. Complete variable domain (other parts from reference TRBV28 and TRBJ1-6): DVKVTQSSRYLVKRTGEKVFLECVQDMDHENMFWYRQDPGLGLRLIYFSYDVKMKEKGDIPEGYSVSREKKERFSLILESASTNQTSMYLCASNSQGGSPLHFGNGTRLTVT.

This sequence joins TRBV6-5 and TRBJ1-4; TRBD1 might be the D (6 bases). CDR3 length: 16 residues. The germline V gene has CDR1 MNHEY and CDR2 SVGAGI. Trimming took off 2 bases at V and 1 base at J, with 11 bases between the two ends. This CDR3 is CASSYEQGVTNEKLFF. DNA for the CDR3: TGTGCCAGCAGTTACGAACAGGGAGTAACTAATGAAAAACTGTTTTTT.

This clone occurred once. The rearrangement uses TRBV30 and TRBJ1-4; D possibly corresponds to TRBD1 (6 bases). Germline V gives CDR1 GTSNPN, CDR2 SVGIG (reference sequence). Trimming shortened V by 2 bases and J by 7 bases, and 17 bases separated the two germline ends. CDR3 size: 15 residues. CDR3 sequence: CAWSRGDGGPEKLFF. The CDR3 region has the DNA TGTGCCTGGAGTCGAGGAGACGGGGGGCCTGAAAAACTGTTTTTT.

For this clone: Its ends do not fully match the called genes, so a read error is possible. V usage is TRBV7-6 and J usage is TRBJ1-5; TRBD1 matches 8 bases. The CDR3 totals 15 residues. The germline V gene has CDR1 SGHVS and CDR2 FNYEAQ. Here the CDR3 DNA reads TGTGCCAGCAGCCGGACAGGGAGCGGCAATCAGCCCCAGCGTTTT. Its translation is CASSRTGSGNQPQRF. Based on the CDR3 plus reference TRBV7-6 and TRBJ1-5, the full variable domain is GAGVSQSPRYKVTKRGQDVALRCDPISGHVSLYWYRQALGQGPEFLTYFNYEAQQDKSGLPNDRFSAERPEGSISTLTIQRTEQRDSAMYRCASSRTGSGNQPQRFGDGTRLSIL.

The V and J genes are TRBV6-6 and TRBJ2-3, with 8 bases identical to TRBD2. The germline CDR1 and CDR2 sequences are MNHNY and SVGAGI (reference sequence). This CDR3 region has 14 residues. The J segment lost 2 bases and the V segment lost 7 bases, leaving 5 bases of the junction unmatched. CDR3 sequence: CASTLAGHTDTQYF. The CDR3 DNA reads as TGTGCCAGCACCCTAGCGGGCCACACAGATACGCAGTATTTT.

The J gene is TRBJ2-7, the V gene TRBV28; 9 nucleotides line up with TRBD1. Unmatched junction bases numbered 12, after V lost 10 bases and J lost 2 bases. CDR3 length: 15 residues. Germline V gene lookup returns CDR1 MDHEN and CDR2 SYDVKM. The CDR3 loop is CATHGRDREPYEQYF. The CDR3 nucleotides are TGTGCCACTCATGGCCGGGACAGGGAACCCTACGAGCAGTACTTC.

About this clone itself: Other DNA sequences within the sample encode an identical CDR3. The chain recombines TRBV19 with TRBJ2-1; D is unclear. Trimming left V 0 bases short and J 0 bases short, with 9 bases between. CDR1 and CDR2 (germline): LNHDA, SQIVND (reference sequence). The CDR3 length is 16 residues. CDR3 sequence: CASSIDRSGSYNEQFF. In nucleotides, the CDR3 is TGTGCCAGTAGTATAGATCGGTCTGGCTCCTACAATGAGCAGTTCTTC.

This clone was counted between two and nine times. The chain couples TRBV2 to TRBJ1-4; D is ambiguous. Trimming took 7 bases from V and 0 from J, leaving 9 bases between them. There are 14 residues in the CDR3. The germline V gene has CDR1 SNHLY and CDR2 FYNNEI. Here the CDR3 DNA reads TGTGCCAGCAATTGGGCCCCAACTAATGAAAAACTGTTTTTT. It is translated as CASNWAPTNEKLFF.

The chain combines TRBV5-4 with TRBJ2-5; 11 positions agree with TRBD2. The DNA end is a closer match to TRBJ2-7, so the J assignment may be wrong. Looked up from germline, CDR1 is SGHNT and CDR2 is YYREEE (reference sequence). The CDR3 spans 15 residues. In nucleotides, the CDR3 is TGTGCCAGCAGCCCACCGGGACTAGCGGACTACGAGCAGTACTTC. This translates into CASSPPGLADYEQYF.

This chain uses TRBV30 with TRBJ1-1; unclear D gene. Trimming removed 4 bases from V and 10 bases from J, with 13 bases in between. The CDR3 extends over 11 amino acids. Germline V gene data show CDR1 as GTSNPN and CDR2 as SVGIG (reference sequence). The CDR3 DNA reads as TGTGCCTGGATTATCGGAGGGAGAGCTTTCTTT. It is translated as CAWIIGGRAFF.

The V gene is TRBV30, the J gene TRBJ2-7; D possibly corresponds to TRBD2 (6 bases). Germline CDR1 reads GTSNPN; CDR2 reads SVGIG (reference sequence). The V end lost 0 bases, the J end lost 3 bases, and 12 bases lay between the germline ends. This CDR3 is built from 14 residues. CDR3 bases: TGTGCCTGGAGTGTACGGGACTGGGACTACGAGCAGTACTTC. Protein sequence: CAWSVRDWDYEQYF.

The CDR3 loop reads CASELIVNTEAFF. DNA for the CDR3: TGTGCCAGCGAGTTAATTGTGAACACTGAAGCTTTCTTT. The chain uses TRBV5-5 and TRBJ1-1; D unclear. This CDR3 comprises 13 residues. Germline lookup yields CDR1 SGHKS and CDR2 YYEKEE (reference sequence). V lost 7 bases to trimming and J lost 0 bases, with 10 bases between them.

Here the CDR3 DNA reads TGTGCCAGCAGTGTACTAGCGGGGCCCCAAGAGACCCAGTACTTC. It translates to CASSVLAGPQETQYF. The chain employs TRBV6-1 and TRBJ2-5, with 10 positions matching TRBD2. The junction had 3 bases not matched to a gene; V was cut back by 4 bases and J by 1 base. Germline CDR1 reads MNHNS; CDR2 reads SASEGT. This CDR3 is 15 amino acids long.

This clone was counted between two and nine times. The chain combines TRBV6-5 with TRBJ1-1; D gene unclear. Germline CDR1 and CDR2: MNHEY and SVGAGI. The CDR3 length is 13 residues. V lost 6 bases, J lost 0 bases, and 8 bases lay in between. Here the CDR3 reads CASSPSVNTEAFF. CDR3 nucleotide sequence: TGTGCCAGCAGCCCCAGCGTGAACACTGAAGCTTTCTTT.

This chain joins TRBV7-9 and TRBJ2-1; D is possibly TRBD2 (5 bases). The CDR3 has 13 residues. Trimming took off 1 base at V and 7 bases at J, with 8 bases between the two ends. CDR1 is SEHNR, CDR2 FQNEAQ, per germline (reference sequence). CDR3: CASSLGLANEQFF. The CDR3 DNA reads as TGTGCCAGCAGCTTAGGATTAGCGAATGAGCAGTTCTTC.